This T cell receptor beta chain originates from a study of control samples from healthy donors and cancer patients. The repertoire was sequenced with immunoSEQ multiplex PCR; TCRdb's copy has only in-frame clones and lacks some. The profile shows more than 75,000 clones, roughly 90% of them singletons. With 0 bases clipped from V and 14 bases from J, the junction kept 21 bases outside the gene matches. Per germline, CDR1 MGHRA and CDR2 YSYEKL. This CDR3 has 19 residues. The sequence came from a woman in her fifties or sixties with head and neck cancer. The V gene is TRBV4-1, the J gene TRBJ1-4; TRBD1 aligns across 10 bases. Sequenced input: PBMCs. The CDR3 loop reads CASSQDPYGTGEGRVMLFF. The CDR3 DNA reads TGCGCCAGCAGCCAAGATCCATATGGGACAGGGGAGGGAAGGGTCATGCTGTTTTTT.